This T cell receptor (beta chain) was profiled in a study of OX40 agonist ivuxolimab in advanced cancers. For this clone: No antigen is known for it.

Study observations and caveats: The CD4+ and CD8+ T cells in the blood had expanded clonally by week 6 at 0.1 to 3.0 mg/kg.

V lost 2 bases and J 2 bases, leaving 7 bases between the germline ends. The CDR3 consists of 12 residues. CDR1 is GTSNPN, CDR2 SVGIG, per germline (reference sequence). The assay was immunoSEQ multiplex PCR, and TCRdb's table has in-frame clones only and misses some. Counted here are roughly 70,000 clones, roughly 85% occurring once; the ten biggest clones make up over 4%. This chain links TRBV30 with TRBJ2-7; D not certain. This specimen consisted of CD4+ or CD8+ T cells sorted from blood, obtained in a trial of the OX40 agonist ivuxolimab. This TCR derives from an adult with an advanced solid tumor such as melanoma, head and neck, liver or kidney cancer. CDR3 residues: CAWSPPAYEQYF. The CDR3 DNA reads as TGTGCCTGGAGTCCCCCAGCCTACGAGCAGTACTTC.